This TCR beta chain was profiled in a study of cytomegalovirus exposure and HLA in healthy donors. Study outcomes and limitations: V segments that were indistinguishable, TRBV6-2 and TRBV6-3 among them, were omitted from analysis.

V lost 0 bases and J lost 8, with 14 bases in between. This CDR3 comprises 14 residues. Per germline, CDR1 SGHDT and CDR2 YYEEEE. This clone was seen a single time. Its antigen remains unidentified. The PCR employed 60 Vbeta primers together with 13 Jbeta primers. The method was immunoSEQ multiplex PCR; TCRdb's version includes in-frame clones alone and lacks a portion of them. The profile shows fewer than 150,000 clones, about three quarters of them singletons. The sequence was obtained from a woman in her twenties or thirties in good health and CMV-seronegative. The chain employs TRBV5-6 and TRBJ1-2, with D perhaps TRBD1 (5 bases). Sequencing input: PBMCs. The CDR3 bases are TGTGCCAGCAGCTTGGAAGCCAGGGTAGGAGGCTACACCTTC. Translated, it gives CASSLEARVGGYTF.